This T cell receptor (beta chain) was identified during a study of blood T cell repertoires in COVID-19. For the study at large: Sources were T cells, B-cell-depleted T cells, or PBMCs; the material itself was cDNA or gDNA.

From germline, CDR1 is MNHEY and CDR2 SVGEGT. The CDR3 runs 16 residues. The V gene end was trimmed by 2 bases and the J gene end by 5 bases; junction bases not matched to a gene: 8. Enrolled through a virtual design, the participants were between about 18 and 100 years of age and came from about two dozen US areas. Participant reports of clinical history set cohort assignment. TCRdb keeps only in-frame clones here, not all; method: immunoSEQ multiplex PCR. The sample has approximately 180,000 clones, roughly nine tenths seen once. Sequencing used PBMCs or T cells enriched from blood (not recorded which). This receptor was taken from a woman between 40 and 55 years old with acute COVID-19. V gene TRBV6-2 or TRBV6-3 combines with J gene TRBJ2-7; 11 nucleotides agree with TRBD2. The CDR3 region has the DNA TGTGCCAGCAGTTACGATACTAGCGGGAGTTTCAACGAGCAGTACTTC. Translated, it gives CASSYDTSGSFNEQYF.